This TCR beta chain appears in the sequencing data of a study of Graves' ophthalmopathy and Graves' hyperthyroidism. Study overall: No treatment had been given when peripheral blood was collected at initial diagnosis.

RNA transcripts provided the template for amplifying TCR beta CDR3 regions. Second-round multiplex PCR came after a first-round RT-PCR that employed HTBI primers. TCRdb independently ran MiXCR on the multiplex PCR reads; one entry per CDR3 protein. The sample includes about 400,000 distinct CDR3 sequences, under 25% seen only once; the top ten take around 3.2%. The germline CDR1 and CDR2 sequences are LGHNA and YSLEER. V was clipped by 3 bases and J by 2 bases; unmatched bases: 11. CDR3 length: 18 residues. In this cohort, patients with other autoimmune diseases, uncontrolled infections, pregnancy or lactation were excluded. Fresh peripheral blood, 8.5 to 10 ml, was the PBMC source. This clonotype came up a few times.

The sequencing input was peripheral blood. The receptor was derived from a woman under 30 with stable Graves' hyperthyroidism. This chain uses TRBV4-3 with TRBJ2-7, with 12 nucleotides matching TRBD2. The CDR3 here is CASSQDEGLAGFTYEQYF. CDR3 sequence (DNA): TGCGCCAGCAGCCAGGACGAGGGACTAGCGGGTTTTACCTACGAGCAGTACTTC.